The rows below give T cell receptor beta chains drawn from one sample of a study of PD-1 blockade in classical Hodgkin lymphoma. Data came from immunoSEQ multiplex PCR; TCRdb stores just in-frame clones and leaves some out. The data hold tens of thousands of clones, with about 76% observed a single time. This specimen consisted of peripheral blood mononuclear cells (PBMCs), obtained before the second cycle of nivolumab. All receptors come from a human donor with classical Hodgkin lymphoma. CDR3s include the opening cysteine and the closing phenylalanine or tryptophan. A D gene is named only where the DNA matches it firmly. Clone size is stated in some rows and not others, as once, few, many or a class when expanded.

v_gene	d_gene	abundance	j_gene	CDR3aa	CDR3nt
TRBV5-8	TRBD1	.	TRBJ1-2	CASSHPDRVVGYTF	TGTGCCAGCAGCCACCCGGACAGGGTTGTTGGCTACACCTTC
TRBV6-6	.	medium-sized	TRBJ2-7	CASSDLFYEQYF	TGTGCCAGCAGTGACCTTTTCTACGAGCAGTACTTC
TRBV7-8	TRBD2	few	TRBJ2-3	CASSFASGGAGDTQYF	TGTGCCAGCAGCTTTGCTAGCGGGGGGGCCGGAGATACGCAGTATTTT
TRBV7-9	.	.	TRBJ1-1	CASSPPGRSNTEAFF	TGTGCCAGCAGCCCCCCGGGACGGTCGAACACTGAAGCTTTCTTT
TRBV5-4	.	.	TRBJ1-2	CASSLETAQSYGYTF	TGTGCCAGCAGCTTGGAGACAGCTCAATCCTATGGCTACACCTTC
TRBV11-2	.	few	TRBJ2-1	CASSLTDEQFF	TGTGCCAGCAGCCTTACCGATGAGCAGTTCTTC
TRBV14	TRBD2	medium-sized	TRBJ2-7	CASSSEGGTRGYEQYF	TGTGCCAGCAGCTCTGAAGGTGGGACTAGGGGTTACGAGCAGTACTTC
TRBV7-6	TRBD1	.	TRBJ2-1	CASSLVGTGYNEQFF	TGTGCCAGCAGCTTAGTGGGGACAGGGTACAATGAGCAGTTCTTC
TRBV10-2	.	.	TRBJ2-7	CASSPGGEQYF	TGCGCCAGCAGCCCCGGAGGCGAGCAGTACTTC
TRBV4-2	TRBD2	.	TRBJ2-3	CASSQVGGGSTDTQYF	TGTGCCAGCAGCCAAGTAGGCGGGGGGAGCACAGATACGCAGTATTTT
TRBV5-4	.	.	TRBJ2-2	CASSLGQTGELFF	TGTGCCAGCAGCTTGGGTCAGACCGGGGAGCTGTTTTTT
TRBV5-4	TRBD1	few	TRBJ1-2	CASGTLGTGNYGYTF	TGTGCCAGCGGAACCCTCGGGACAGGGAACTATGGCTACACCTTC
TRBV6-1	TRBD1	.	TRBJ1-1	CASSVTGPLEAFF	TGTGCCAGCAGTGTGACAGGGCCCCTTGAAGCTTTCTTT
TRBV9	TRBD2	.	TRBJ2-1	CASSARTSGGDSSYNEQFF	TGTGCCAGCAGCGCACGGACTAGCGGGGGCGACAGCTCCTACAATGAGCAGTTCTTC
TRBV5-4	TRBD1	.	TRBJ1-2	CASSPPTGYDYGYTF	TGTGCCAGCAGCCCACCGACAGGGTACGACTATGGCTACACCTTC
TRBV27	TRBD2	.	TRBJ2-7	CASSSRWTSGGPYEQYF	TGTGCCAGCAGTTCCCGTTGGACTAGCGGGGGACCCTACGAGCAGTACTTC
TRBV25-1	.	.	TRBJ1-1	CASSGWGDTEAFF	TGTGCCAGCAGTGGATGGGGAGACACTGAAGCTTTCTTT
TRBV4-3	.	few	TRBJ1-4	CASSQDEEGTGATNEKLFF	TGCGCCAGCAGCCAAGATGAGGAGGGAACTGGGGCAACTAATGAAAAACTGTTTTTT
TRBV4-1	.	.	TRBJ1-2	CASSQTDTFNYGYTF	TGCGCCAGCAGCCAAACGGACACCTTTAACTATGGCTACACCTTC
TRBV7-3	.	.	TRBJ2-7	CASSPDTFSREQYF	TGTGCCAGCAGCCCGGACACGTTTTCCCGCGAGCAGTACTTC
TRBV10-1	TRBD1	.	TRBJ2-7	CASPLTGINEQYF	TGCGCCAGCCCCCTGACAGGGATCAACGAGCAGTACTTC
TRBV7-9	.	.	TRBJ2-6	CASSPNTASGANVLTF	TGTGCCAGCAGCCCTAATACGGCGTCTGGGGCCAACGTCCTGACTTTC
TRBV2	.	few	TRBJ1-1	CASIGGETEAFF	TGTGCCAGCATTGGGGGGGAGACTGAAGCTTTCTTT
TRBV19	.	.	TRBJ1-3	CASSRESGNTIYF	TGTGCCAGTAGTAGGGAATCAGGAAACACCATATATTTT
TRBV27	TRBD2	.	TRBJ2-5	CASSLSLLAGGETQYF	TGTGCCAGCAGTCTCAGCTTACTAGCGGGGGGGGAGACCCAGTACTTC
TRBV11-2	.	.	TRBJ2-7	CASSLSISSYEQYF	TGTGCCAGCAGCTTAAGTATCAGCTCCTACGAGCAGTACTTC
TRBV19	TRBD2	once	TRBJ2-7	CASSIAGGYEQYF	TGTGCCAGTAGTATCGCCGGGGGGTACGAGCAGTACTTC
TRBV27	.	.	TRBJ2-2	CASSLVQTNTGELFF	TGTGCCAGCAGTTTAGTACAGACTAACACCGGGGAGCTGTTTTTT
TRBV11-3	.	.	TRBJ1-1	CASSSGGGYTEAFF	TGTGCCAGCAGCTCCGGCGGGGGCTACACTGAAGCTTTCTTT
TRBV7-3	.	.	TRBJ1-2	CASSSGAGIANYGYTF	TGTGCCAGCAGCTCTGGCGCAGGGATAGCTAACTATGGCTACACCTTC
TRBV10-1	.	.	TRBJ2-1	CASSERATGYNEQFF	TGCGCCAGCAGTGAGAGGGCTACGGGATACAATGAGCAGTTCTTC
TRBV11-2	.	.	TRBJ2-5	CASSLAGETQYF	TGTGCCAGCAGCTTAGCAGGCGAGACCCAGTACTTC
TRBV9	.	.	TRBJ2-1	CASSEDTGNEQFF	TGTGCCAGCAGCGAGGACACAGGGAATGAGCAGTTCTTC
TRBV15	.	once	TRBJ1-6	CATSRGPEGGWSPLHF	TGTGCCACCAGCAGAGGTCCCGAGGGGGGCTGGTCACCCCTCCACTTT
TRBV19	.	.	TRBJ1-1	CASSTHPGAGNTEAFF	TGTGCCAGTAGTACCCATCCAGGGGCCGGGAACACTGAAGCTTTCTTT
TRBV7-6	TRBD1	.	TRBJ1-1	CASSSGQGNTEAFF	TGTGCCAGCAGCTCCGGACAGGGGAACACTGAAGCTTTCTTT
TRBV7-8	.	few	TRBJ1-1	CASSPGTYEAFF	TGTGCCAGCAGCCCAGGGACCTATGAAGCTTTCTTT
TRBV7-9	.	.	TRBJ2-5	CASSSLDTGTQETQYF	TGTGCCAGCAGCTCCCTTGATACCGGGACGCAAGAGACCCAGTACTTC
TRBV11-2	.	.	TRBJ2-7	CASSFRTETAYEQYF	TGTGCCAGCAGCTTTAGGACAGAGACAGCCTACGAGCAGTACTTC
TRBV12-5	.	.	TRBJ2-1	CASGSQGHNEQFF	TGTGCTAGTGGTTCCCAGGGGCACAATGAGCAGTTCTTC
TRBV19	.	.	TRBJ1-2	CASSIVAYGPDGYTF	TGTGCCAGTAGTATAGTAGCGTACGGTCCGGATGGCTACACCTTC
TRBV7-9	TRBD1	few	TRBJ2-2	CASSRTGNNGELFF	TGTGCCAGCAGCCGGACAGGGAACAACGGGGAGCTGTTTTTT
TRBV9	.	few	TRBJ2-7	CASSVDGGAMEQYF	TGTGCCAGCAGCGTAGACGGCGGAGCAATGGAGCAGTACTTC
TRBV5-4	TRBD1	.	TRBJ1-4	CASSFGTAKTEKLFF	TGTGCCAGCAGCTTTGGGACAGCTAAGACAGAAAAACTGTTTTTT
TRBV11-2	TRBD2	.	TRBJ2-1	CASSLASGGFIDNEQFF	TGTGCCAGCAGCTTAGCTAGCGGGGGTTTTATAGACAATGAGCAGTTCTTC
TRBV28	.	.	TRBJ1-1	CASSLSTEAFF	TGTGCCAGCAGTTTATCCACTGAAGCTTTCTTT
TRBV10-3	.	few	TRBJ2-7	CAISERDSRREQYF	TGTGCCATCAGTGAGCGGGACTCGCGCCGGGAGCAGTACTTC
TRBV7-8	TRBD1	few	TRBJ2-7	CASSQIQGSYEQYF	TGTGCCAGCAGCCAAATACAGGGGTCCTACGAGCAGTACTTC
TRBV5-3	.	once	TRBJ1-5	CARSHPKTGHNQPQHF	TGTGCCAGAAGCCACCCGAAGACAGGCCACAATCAGCCCCAGCATTTT
TRBV4-1	.	few	TRBJ1-5	CASSQDPGNPQPQHF	TGCGCCAGCAGCCAAGACCCAGGTAATCCTCAGCCCCAGCATTTT
TRBV15	.	.	TRBJ1-5	CATSRALAEDSNQPQHF	TGTGCCACCAGCAGAGCCTTGGCAGAGGATAGCAATCAGCCCCAGCATTTT
TRBV28	.	.	TRBJ2-2	CASSFIPPENTGELFF	TGTGCCAGCAGCTTTATCCCCCCGGAGAACACCGGGGAGCTGTTTTTT
TRBV11-3	TRBD1	.	TRBJ1-1	CASSPAGTGGITEAFF	TGTGCCAGCAGCCCAGCCGGGACAGGGGGCATCACTGAAGCTTTCTTT
TRBV19	TRBD2	.	TRBJ2-1	CASSHGLAQFDRSYNEQFF	TGTGCCAGTAGTCATGGACTAGCGCAGTTTGATCGCTCCTACAATGAGCAGTTCTTC
TRBV7-8	.	.	TRBJ1-1	CASSFQSNTEAFF	TGTGCCAGCAGCTTTCAAAGTAACACTGAAGCTTTCTTT
TRBV5-1	.	.	TRBJ1-1	CASSLEGGRTNTEAFF	TGCGCCAGCAGCTTAGAAGGAGGGAGGACGAACACTGAAGCTTTCTTT
TRBV5-5	.	.	TRBJ1-2	CASSLVTGGNYGYTF	TGTGCCAGCAGCTTGGTGACAGGAGGAAACTATGGCTACACCTTC
TRBV2	.	.	TRBJ1-1	CASMGDGAMDTEAFF	TGTGCCAGCATGGGGGACGGGGCGATGGACACTGAAGCTTTCTTT